The rows below give T cell receptor beta chains drawn from one sample of a study of control samples from healthy donors and cancer patients. The data were produced by immunoSEQ multiplex PCR, yet TCRdb's version contains in-frame clones alone and is incomplete. Listed are about 210,000 clones; less than 2.5% falls within the top ten. The sequenced sample consisted of blood. These receptors came from a woman aged 25 to 39 in good health. CDR3s include the opening cysteine and the closing phenylalanine or tryptophan. D genes are given only for firm matches.

d_call | v_call | cdr3_aa
. | TRBV2 | CASGHRDSNQPQHF
. | TRBV19 | CASSIVFRGPSSYNEQFF
. | TRBV28 | CASSSGRAYGYTF
TRBD1 | TRBV12-3/TRBV12-4 | CATRTGVNGYTF
TRBD1 | TRBV5-1 | CASSLRTGWHYGYTF
. | TRBV24-1 | CATKDPGPLRNTEAFF
. | TRBV6-5 | CASSYSVRVNQPQHF
. | TRBV27 | CASSFPGLEAFF
. | TRBV27 | CASSLTTRWQETQYF
. | TRBV5-5 | CASSFWDLTLNYGYTF